This section outlines one T cell receptor beta chain sequence together with its context. The antigen is not known. The sample comes from a study of beta chain features in type 1 diabetes. Study-level findings and limits: Moderately but significantly shorter TCRB CDR3s were found in Type 1 diabetes patients in all four CD4+ subsets.

All of the isolated RNA was reverse transcribed, so expressed TCRB transcripts were sequenced. Assay used: immunoSEQ multiplex PCR; TCRdb lists only in-frame clones, some missing. The sample consists of 600,000 to 700,000 clones, 9.5% to 15% of them appearing once. There are 16 residues in the CDR3. Sequencing was done on a sample of naive CD4+ T cells from blood. The chain links TRBV21-1 to TRBJ2-1. TRBV21-1 is given as a pseudogene. The source of this sequence is a young man with type 1 diabetes. As DNA, the CDR3 is TGTGCCAGCAGCAAAACCCCACGGGGCGCCTACAATGAGCAGTTCTTC. Translated, it gives CASSKTPRGAYNEQFF.